The clone carrying this T cell receptor (beta chain) was found a few times. Antigen unknown. Sequenced with the Oncomine TCR Beta short-read assay was DNA taken from cultured CD4+ T cells. Via MiXCR, TCRdb re-called the PCR reads, giving one row per CDR3 protein. Of 17,000 or so distinct CDR3 sequences detected, under 45% appear once; the ten largest clones hold roughly 6.1%. These data come from a study of vaccination and CD4 T cells after COVID-19. For the study at large: Vaccinees got either two BNT162b2 doses or two mRNA-1273 doses. Controls used CEFX viral epitopes (positive), HIV-1 Nef peptides (negative), or no peptide.

As for treatment: roughly 11-day PBMC culture with coronavirus spike peptide pools or control peptides (ViraFEST assay). Antigen-specific T cells were expanded with peptide pools by ViraFEST, and TCRs were then sequenced. Germline V gives CDR1 SGHNT, CDR2 YENEEA. V was shortened by 2 bases and J by 6 bases, with 13 bases between the two germline ends. The CDR3 length is 14 residues. The chain employs TRBV11-3 and TRBJ1-1; D is perhaps TRBD1 (6 bases). Here the sequenced sample was CD4+ T cells from blood, cultured in vitro, taken before SARS-CoV-2 vaccination. The receptor's source is a human donor who had recovered from COVID-19. The CDR3 DNA sequence: TGTGCCAGCAGCTTAAAGGCAGGGGTTTCTGAAGCTTTCTTT. It yields the protein CASSLKAGVSEAFF.